This T cell receptor beta chain was identified in a study of CD8 T cells in ankylosing spondylitis. MiXCR, run by TCRdb on the 5' RACE reads, gives a single entry per CDR3 protein. This sample has about 300,000 distinct CDR3 sequences, with 9.5% to 13% found just once. Overall study findings and caveats: Ankylosing spondylitis blood appeared to carry a characteristic TCR beta motif of under ten highly homologous variants.

The CDR3 is made up of 16 amino acids. Germline-derived CDR1 and CDR2 are LNHNV and YYDKDF (reference sequence). As regards this clonotype: Its specificity is not known. A junction end diverges from the germline sequence, so it may reflect a read error.

This rearrangement joins TRBV15 to TRBJ2-4; D is perhaps TRBD1 (5 bases). The TCR originated in a female donor with ankylosing spondylitis or in good health (not recorded which). Sequencing was carried out using blood, either unsorted or a sorted T cell fraction (not recorded which). CDR3 sequence reads: CASSLYRLLAKNIQYF. In DNA, the CDR3 is TGTGCCTCCAGCCTATACAGGTTACTAGCCAAAAACATTCAGTACTTC.